The source of this TCR beta chain is a study of shared clonotypes between healthy human individuals. Produced via immunoSEQ multiplex PCR; TCRdb's table is partial and in-frame only. The sample records about 700,000 clones, 74% being singletons. V gave up 3 bases and J gave up 0 bases; unmatched junction bases: 6. The CDR3 totals 16 residues. Germline V gene lookup returns CDR1 SGHKS and CDR2 YYEKEE (reference sequence). Study-level results: Across subsets, estimated richness was generally greater for naive than for memory populations. All-four-donor shared clonotypes had higher generation probabilities than non-shared clonotypes did.

Note on this clone: What it binds is not known.

The chain couples TRBV5-5 to TRBJ2-3; TRBD2 matches 8 bases. The sequence came from a woman younger than 45 in good health. Sequencing input: memory CD4+ T cells sorted from blood. Subset denoted: CD45RA-negative fraction. Here the CDR3 reads CASSSGGGTSTDTQYF. CDR3 in DNA: TGTGCCAGCAGCTCAGGCGGGGGGACTAGCACAGATACGCAGTATTTT.